This T cell receptor beta chain was documented in a study of metastatic and nonmetastatic thyroid tumors. The overall study: The comparison covered peripheral blood and tumor or nodule tissue in malignant and benign thyroid patients.

Points from the study as a whole: TCR beta diversity was reportedly significantly higher in malignant thyroid tumors than benign nodules, in blood and tumor.

Patients were all untreated before their thyroid surgery. Many counts were recorded for this clone. Antigen: not known. Authors' analysis steps: In papillary thyroid cancer, a distant-metastasis classifier was built using CDR3 differences across clinicopathological groups. TCRdb re-analyzed the PCR reads through MiXCR. TCRdb assigned the V and J calls; the authors' analysis was not used. The data hold around 20,000 clones, with approximately 30% observed a single time. CDR1 is MNHNS and CDR2 is SASEGT in the germline V gene. V lost 5 bases to trimming and J lost 6 bases; unmatched junction nucleotides: 9. The CDR3 consists of 15 residues.

The V gene is TRBV6-1, the J gene TRBJ1-4, with 7 bases aligning to TRBD1. Sequencing input: blood. This TCR was recovered from a female donor with papillary thyroid cancer or a benign thyroid nodule (not recorded which). Some clones in this sample may be carry-over from other donors' samples. The CDR3 nucleotides read TGTGCCAGCAGTCCACAAGGGGGCTCAGATGAAAAACTGTTTTTT. The encoded protein is CASSPQGGSDEKLFF.